This T cell receptor beta chain comes out of a study of blood T cells in healthy people across ages. Study observations and caveats: Whereas aged donors had fewer naive CD4+ cells, long-lived donors had more of them and higher diversity.

Isolation recovered at least 6 million PBMCs from every sample. This clonotype was recorded once. Its antigen is still unknown. Together with a sample-barcoded 5' primer, a J-beta primer mix was included in a second PCR lasting about 6 to 11 cycles. A template-switch adaptor containing 12 random nucleotides labeled each cDNA molecule. TCRdb re-called the 5' RACE reads through MiXCR, storing one row per CDR3 protein. The sample lists 700,000 to 800,000 distinct CDR3 sequences; 35% to 45% were seen once. The TCR sequence derives from a woman aged 60-70 years in good health. What was sequenced was blood.

The CDR3 is CASSKIAGAANYGYTF. CDR3 bases: TGTGCCAGCAGCAAAATTGCTGGGGCAGCGAACTATGGCTACACCTTC. This sequence joins TRBV21-1 and TRBJ1-2; the table's D call, TRBD1, was not checked against the DNA. TRBV21-1 is described as a pseudogene. The CDR3 loop spans 16 amino acids.